This T cell receptor beta chain was captured by sequencing in a study of T cell responses to AZD1222 COVID-19 vaccine. Note on this clone: Its target is unknown.

The CDR3 extends over 16 amino acids. Trimming pared 5 bases from V and 7 bases from J, leaving 18 bases between. Germline lookup yields CDR1 LGHDT and CDR2 YNNKEL (reference sequence). The data were produced by immunoSEQ multiplex PCR, yet TCRdb's version contains in-frame clones alone and is incomplete. The sample lists around 110,000 clones; 80% to 90% were seen once. Study conclusions and caveats: AZD1222 recipients seropositive at baseline numbered only six. The sample set comprised mostly white British donors with more females, and clonal diversity was possibly underestimated.

The starting material was peripheral blood, obtained on day 0 of AZD1222 vaccination. The TCR originated in an adult in good health. The rearrangement links TRBV3-1 (or the pseudogene TRBV3-2) to TRBJ1-6, with a weak D call TRBD1 (6 bases). CDR3 region: CASSRTMGHGNSPLHF. CDR3 coding DNA: TGTGCCAGCAGCAGAACAATGGGACACGGCAATTCACCCCTCCACTTT.